The 23 T cell receptor beta chains below come from one sample, sequenced in a study of early T cells in non-severe SARS-CoV-2 infection. Using its own MiXCR run on the 5' RACE reads, TCRdb lists one record per CDR3 protein. The sample lists around 58,000 distinct CDR3 sequences; around 8.3% were seen once. Sequencing used whole blood, obtained at baseline. These receptors originate from an adult who was a healthcare worker with PCR-confirmed SARS-CoV-2 infection or an uninfected control (not recorded which).

This clonotype was seen at least ten times. The chain is built from TRBV7-9 and TRBJ2-7; 7 bases match TRBD1. J was trimmed by 3 bases and V by 1 base; bases with no gene match: 3. The CDR3 contains 14 residues. The germline gives CDR1 SEHNR, CDR2 FQNEAQ (reference sequence). The CDR3 sequence is CASSLGQGNYEQYF. Here the CDR3 DNA reads TGTGCCAGCAGCTTAGGACAGGGAAACTACGAGCAGTACTTC.

V usage is TRBV20-1 and J usage is TRBJ1-2, with D possibly being TRBD1 (6 bases). This CDR3 comprises 13 residues. Germline values: CDR1 DFQATT, CDR2 SNEGSKA (reference sequence). The V and J ends lost 6 bases and 3 bases respectively, with 14 bases between them. The CDR3 region has the DNA TGCAGTGCCCGTACACAGGGTGACTATGGCTACACCTTC. It specifies CSARTQGDYGYTF.

This clonotype appeared many times. The chain is built from TRBV9 and TRBJ1-2; TRBD1 matches at 10 bases. This CDR3 spans 15 amino acids. Trimming at V came to 4 bases and at J to 0 bases, leaving 3 bases not matched to a gene. The V gene's germline CDR1 is SGDLS and CDR2 YYNGEE. The CDR3: CASSRGQGSNYGYTF. The CDR3 coding sequence is TGTGCCAGCAGCCGGGGACAGGGGTCTAACTATGGCTACACCTTC.

This clonotype appeared a few times. At one boundary the junction diverges from the germline segment, which might be a read error. The rearrangement uses TRBV7-9 and TRBJ1-2; tentatively, D is TRBD1 (5 bases). This CDR3 is 14 amino acids long. Per germline, CDR1 SEHNR and CDR2 FQNEAQ (reference sequence). This chain's CDR3 is CVSSFGGVDYGYTF. As DNA, the CDR3 is TGTGTCAGCAGCTTTGGAGGGGTTGACTATGGCTACACCTTC.

The rearrangement uses TRBV2 and TRBJ2-1; D may be TRBD2 (5 bases). Trimming took 3 bases from V and 9 from J, leaving 9 bases between them. The CDR3 has 12 amino acids. Germline loops: CDR1 SNHLY, CDR2 FYNNEI. The CDR3 is CASSDIGGEQFF. The CDR3 DNA reads TGTGCCAGCAGTGATATAGGAGGTGAGCAGTTCTTC. Full variable domain (missing parts from reference TRBV2 and TRBJ2-1): EPEVTQTPSHQVTQMGQEVILRCVPISNHLYFYWYRQILGQKVEFLVSFYNNEISEKSEIFDDQFSVERPDGSNFTLKIRSTKLEDSAMYFCASSDIGGEQFFGPGTRLTVL.

This clonotype was seen repeatedly, ten times or more. V gene TRBV18 combines with J gene TRBJ2-7, with D unresolved. Deletions cut 3 bases from V and 0 bases from J, with 12 bases between. The CDR3 is 15 residues long. Per germline, CDR1 KGHSH and CDR2 LQKENI. The CDR3 loop reads CASSPTPTSSYEQYF. CDR3 in DNA: TGTGCCAGCTCACCGACACCCACAAGCTCCTACGAGCAGTACTTC.

CDR3 region: CASSPKWASYNEQFF. CDR3 nucleotide sequence: TGTGCCAGCAGCCCAAAATGGGCATCCTACAATGAGCAGTTCTTC. The V call is TRBV7-9, the J call TRBJ2-1; D gene ambiguous. Germline V gene sequence: CDR1 SEHNR, CDR2 FQNEAQ (reference sequence). With 5 bases removed from V and 1 base from J, the gap between germline ends came to 12 bases. The CDR3 runs 15 residues. The whole variable domain, remainder taken from reference TRBV7-9 and TRBJ2-1, is DTGVSQNPRHKITKRGQNVTFRCDPISEHNRLYWYRQTLGQGPEFLTYFQNEAQLEKSRLLSDRFSAERPKGSFSTLEIQRTEQGDSAMYLCASSPKWASYNEQFFGPGTRLTVL.

As regards this clonotype: Compared with germline, one end of the junction differs, possibly owing to a read error. The rearrangement joins TRBV6-2 or TRBV6-3 to TRBJ2-7; D remains unclear. The CDR3 length is 14 residues. Germline CDR1 MNHEY, CDR2 SVGEGT. This chain's CDR3 is CVSSYGIAAYEQYF. Written as DNA, the CDR3 is TGTGTCAGCAGTTACGGTATAGCCGCCTACGAGCAGTACTTC.

The chain uses TRBV4-2 and TRBJ2-4, with D perhaps being TRBD1 or TRBD2 (6 bases each). The CDR3 covers 15 residues. Trimming pared 5 bases from V and 0 bases from J, leaving 11 bases between. The germline V gene encodes CDR1 LGHNA and CDR2 YNFKEQ. The CDR3 protein is CASSEGGLAKNIQYF. DNA of the CDR3: TGTGCCAGCAGCGAAGGGGGACTAGCCAAAAACATTCAGTACTTC.

The table lists this clonotype with a few counts. The chain is built from TRBV20-1 and TRBJ2-3; the match to TRBD1 covers 7 bases. The germline gives CDR1 DFQATT, CDR2 SNEGSKA (reference sequence). The V gene end was trimmed by 6 bases and the J gene end by 0 bases; junction bases not matched to a gene: 9. The CDR3 runs to 15 residues. CDR3 sequence reads: CSAYAGTESTDTQYF. CDR3 DNA sequence: TGCAGTGCCTACGCCGGGACAGAGAGCACAGATACGCAGTATTTT.

In its sample, this clonotype was seen a few times. V gene TRBV12-3 or TRBV12-4 combines with J gene TRBJ1-2; TRBD1 is a possible D gene (6 bases). CDR3 length: 15 residues. V was shortened by 6 bases and J by 2 bases, with 16 bases between the two germline ends. CDR3 in DNA: TGTGCCAGCAGCCTGGGGTCGGGACACAACTATGGCTACACCTTC. Translating it yields CASSLGSGHNYGYTF.

The chain employs TRBV4-1 and TRBJ2-2, with TRBD2 matching over 8 bases. Germline CDR1 is MGHRA and CDR2 is YSYEKL. The CDR3 has 18 residues. The V gene end was trimmed by 1 base and the J gene end by 4 bases; junction bases not matched to a gene: 11. The CDR3 sequence: CASSQARLASTVTGELFF. CDR3 bases: TGCGCCAGCAGCCAAGCTCGACTAGCGTCCACGGTCACCGGGGAGCTGTTTTTT.

The chain joins TRBV20-1 to TRBJ1-2, with a possible D match to TRBD1 (5 bases). The V gene's germline CDR1 is DFQATT and CDR2 SNEGSKA (reference sequence). This CDR3 has 11 amino acids. With 5 bases removed from V and 6 bases from J, the gap between germline ends came to 10 bases. The CDR3 DNA follows: TGCAGTGCTCCTACGACAGATGGCTACACCTTC. Encoded protein: CSAPTTDGYTF.

The rearrangement links TRBV4-2 to TRBJ1-1; D is undetermined. Trimming stripped 0 bases from V and 5 bases from J, with 7 bases between. Germline CDR1 and CDR2: LGHNA and YNFKEQ. CDR3 length equals 13 residues. CDR3 in DNA: TGTGCCAGCAGCCAAGAATTCAAAACTGAAGCTTTCTTT. Its protein is CASSQEFKTEAFF.

The rearrangement uses TRBV12-3 or TRBV12-4 and TRBJ2-7, with a weak D call TRBD2 (6 bases). The CDR3 length is 11 residues. The germline V and J ends were trimmed by 11 bases and 6 bases, with 14 bases remaining between them. The DNA of the CDR3 is TGTGCCTCGGCGGGACGTGGCGAGCAGTACTTC. Protein product: CASAGRGEQYF.

This clonotype has ten or more counts. The chain combines TRBV12-3 or TRBV12-4 with TRBJ2-1, with D unclear. V was clipped by 2 bases and J by 3 bases, with 8 bases between them. The length of the CDR3 is 14 residues. CDR3 region: CASSLTRSYNEQFF. CDR3 DNA: TGTGCCAGCAGTTTAACGCGGAGCTACAATGAGCAGTTCTTC.

The chain has TRBV4-1 and TRBJ1-1, with unresolved D. The germline gives CDR1 MGHRA, CDR2 YSYEKL. The CDR3 extends over 15 amino acids. V lost 1 base and J 1 base, leaving 10 bases between the germline ends. The CDR3 loop reads CASSQGKLTNTEAFF. The CDR3 coding sequence is TGCGCCAGCAGCCAAGGAAAATTAACGAACACTGAAGCTTTCTTT.

In its sample, this clonotype was seen a few times. The chain employs TRBV29-1 and TRBJ2-7; the D gene is possibly TRBD1 (6 bases). V gave up 4 bases and J gave up 5 bases, with 12 bases separating them. This CDR3 region has 12 residues. Germline V CDR1 and CDR2: SQVTM, ANQGSEA. CDR3 protein: CSVVGARDEQYF. CDR3 in DNA: TGCAGCGTTGTGGGGGCTCGGGACGAGCAGTACTTC.

This clonotype was counted many times. The chain combines TRBV27 with TRBJ2-7; D gene unclear. In germline, CDR1 is MNHEY, CDR2 SMNVEV (reference sequence). V gave up 5 bases and J gave up 3 bases, with 8 bases separating them. CDR3 length: 12 residues. The CDR3 DNA reads as TGTGCCAGCAGTCCTACCGTCTACGAGCAGTACTTC. It is translated as CASSPTVYEQYF.

This clonotype was counted many times. The chain combines TRBV7-2 with TRBJ2-5; D is ambiguous. Germline CDR1 is SGHTA and CDR2 is FQGNSA. Trimming took 5 bases from V and 5 from J, leaving 21 bases between them. There are 16 residues in the CDR3. DNA for the CDR3: TGTGCCAGCAGCCCTGTCTCCGGTTCCGGGTGGGAGACCCAGTACTTC. Encoded protein: CASSPVSGSGWETQYF.

The V call is TRBV20-1, the J call TRBJ2-3, with 8 bases identical to TRBD2. After removal of 5 bases from V and 0 bases from J, the junction contained 4 bases not matched to a gene. CDR1 and CDR2 from the germline V gene are DFQATT and SNEGSKA (reference sequence). The CDR3 loop spans 14 amino acids. The CDR3 DNA is TGCAGTGCTGAGCGGGAGCCTAGCACAGATACGCAGTATTTT. As protein: CSAEREPSTDTQYF.

The rearrangement joins TRBV5-1 to TRBJ2-7; 8 bases are shared with TRBD1. Germline V gene lookup returns CDR1 SGHRS and CDR2 YFSETQ. The CDR3 is 14 amino acids. Trimming at V came to 5 bases and at J to 3 bases, leaving 7 bases not matched to a gene. The CDR3 here is CASSPGGAGYEQYF. CDR3 sequence (DNA): TGCGCCAGCAGTCCAGGGGGCGCAGGCTACGAGCAGTACTTC.

There are many counts of this clonotype. The rearrangement joins TRBV29-1 to TRBJ2-1, with D tentatively TRBD1 (5 bases). Trimming left V 7 bases short and J 9 bases short, with 19 bases between. Germline V gives CDR1 SQVTM, CDR2 ANQGSEA. The CDR3 consists of 13 residues. The DNA for the CDR3 is TGCAGCGCCGAAAGGGGTTTTAGGGGTGAGCAGTTCTTC. Amino acid sequence: CSAERGFRGEQFF.